The text below deals with one T cell receptor (beta chain). Its cognate antigen has yet to be identified. No base quality information exists; no much larger clone differs at one position. The sample originates from a study of Tregs in tolerant kidney transplant recipients (dated by TCRdb to between 2017 and 2020). Concerning the study at large: TCRbeta sequencing was used in the study to identify donor-specific regulatory T cells before combined kidney and bone marrow transplantation, and the identified cells were then tracked after transplant. TCRbeta repertoire sequencing was used in 3 healthy controls to compare several methods for expanding Tregs specific for an allogeneic donor. The research as a whole found: The study was limited by small patient numbers, and the findings need validation in larger populations and under other immunosuppression protocols. The most biologically relevant and donor-specific TCRbeta repertoire appeared to be identified by expanding Tregs with activated donor B cells. Although technical replication error seemed to be minimal, the question of biological reproducibility was not addressed directly.

For TCRbeta CDR3 sequencing, genomic DNA was extracted from sorted cells using the QIAGEN DNeasy Blood and Tissue Kit. Through immunoSEQ, high-throughput TCRbeta CDR3 sequencing was done commercially, including PCR amplification with internal controls and bias correction. The authors' pipeline ran thus. Unique productive TCRbeta sequences were defined by CDR3 nucleotide sequence where primers matched, and otherwise by CDR3 amino acid sequence together with Vbeta and Jbeta genes. To correct for sorting error, sequences found in more than one sorted population at a frequency ratio of 2:1 or less were discarded, and the remaining shared sequences were assigned to the population with the higher frequency. Donor-reactive sequences were defined as at least 5-fold expanded in CFSE-low cells versus unstimulated cells, with frequency of at least 0.01% in CFSE-low cells. Jensen-Shannon divergence calculated on the top 100 TCRbeta sequences ranked by frequency was used to measure repertoire divergence. For samples with multiple sequencing runs, sorting error was corrected separately for each run before the runs were pooled. TCRdb re-hosts the immuneACCESS table, in-frame sequences only. Its copies lack some clones; in the studies checked, an unresolved V gene accounts for under half of them, and the cause for the rest is not known. The D gene and trimming were derived from the DNA, and the V and J assignments and clone size from that table. This sample has approximately 260,000 clones in its table, and more than 65% of those were observed once. Less than 0.75% of the sample rests with the top ten.

Unstimulated Tregs (CD4+CD25+CD127-), CD4+ non-Tregs (CD4+CD25-), CD4 and CD8 cells were FACS-sorted from thawed PBMCs. Blood from healthy controls was obtained either as purchased buffy coats or from healthy volunteers. Healthy control blood was processed to PBMCs with a Ficoll density gradient and then cryopreserved, whereas patient PBMCs were collected both before and after transplant. The source is a human donor in good health. Sequencing input: CD4+ T cells from blood.

The CDR3 reads CASSPQGNPLRTTGELFF. The DNA is TGTGCCAGCTCACCACAGGGAAATCCACTTCGTACCACCGGGGAGCTGTTTTTT. Recombination connected TRBV18 to TRBJ2-2; the D gene cannot be named for sure. CDR1 and CDR2 are drawn from the germline V gene: KGHSH, LQKENI. The germline ends are 19 bases apart after V is trimmed by 1 base and J by 4 bases. The CDR3 contains 18 residues, cysteine and phenylalanine counted. The kept DNA is CDR3 alone, 54 bases in frame from the first base.